These 16 T cell receptor beta chains came from one sample sequenced in a study of T cells in Graves' hyperthyroidism and ophthalmopathy. Amplified TCR beta CDR3 regions derived from RNA transcripts. With the HTBI primer set, the TCR CDR3 went through a first round of RT-PCR. TCRdb processed the multiplex PCR reads anew with MiXCR; each CDR3 protein has one entry. The repertoire holds about 300,000 distinct CDR3 sequences, with roughly 17% as singletons. The sequenced sample was blood. The receptors originated from a man younger than 40 with Graves' hyperthyroidism.

This clonotype was detected many times. This sequence joins TRBV29-1 and TRBJ2-7; 11 nucleotides agree with TRBD2. In germline, CDR1 is SQVTM, CDR2 ANQGSEA. Trimming cost V 3 bases and J 3 bases; bases outside gene matches: 4. The CDR3 covers 14 residues. The CDR3 loop reads CSVEGTSGDYEQYF. The CDR3 nucleotides read TGCAGCGTTGAGGGGACTAGCGGTGACTACGAGCAGTACTTC.

This chain connects TRBV3-1 to TRBJ2-7; a possible D gene is TRBD2 (5 bases). V was pared by 7 bases and J by 4 bases, with 17 bases between. Germline lookup yields CDR1 LGHDT and CDR2 YNNKEL (reference sequence). CDR3 length: 14 residues. CDR3 DNA sequence: TGTGCCAGCACCGGTACCGGGATGGTTTACGAGCAGTACTTC. This encodes CASTGTGMVYEQYF.

The CDR3 DNA is TGTGCCAGCAGCGTAGGTGGGGCCCACCAAGAGACCCAGTACTTC. It is translated as CASSVGGAHQETQYF. The chain employs TRBV9 and TRBJ2-5, with a tentative D call TRBD1 (5 bases). Trimming shortened V by 0 bases and J by 0 bases, and 9 bases separated the two germline ends. Germline-derived CDR1 and CDR2 are SGDLS and YYNGEE. The CDR3 is 15 amino acids.

The sample holds one count of this clonotype. Germline is not matched at one junction end, which may reflect a read error. This sequence joins TRBV5-1 and TRBJ1-4; the D gene is possibly TRBD1 (6 bases). Germline V gene sequence: CDR1 SGHRS, CDR2 YFSETQ. This CDR3 contains 15 residues. The CDR3 region is CASSFEGGFNENLFF. The CDR3 region has the DNA TGCGCCAGCAGCTTTGAAGGGGGGTTTAATGAAAATCTGTTTTTT.

This clonotype has a count of ten or more. The chain joins TRBV11-2 to TRBJ2-1, with D possibly matching TRBD1 (5 bases). Per germline, CDR1 SGHAT and CDR2 FQNNGV. V lost 1 base, J lost 5 bases, and 12 bases lay in between. The CDR3 covers 15 residues. CDR3 protein: CASSLVGLANNEQFF. The CDR3 coding sequence is TGTGCCAGCAGCTTAGTGGGGCTGGCGAACAATGAGCAGTTCTTC.

This clonotype came up many times. This chain uses TRBV27 with TRBJ2-7; perhaps TRBD2 as D (5 bases). The CDR3 spans 13 residues. Germline lookup yields CDR1 MNHEY and CDR2 SMNVEV (reference sequence). V was trimmed by 6 bases and J by 3 bases, leaving 12 bases between them. The CDR3 sequence is CASRARAFYEQYF. DNA for the CDR3: TGTGCCAGCAGGGCGCGGGCGTTCTACGAGCAGTACTTC.

This clonotype was found many times. The rearrangement joins TRBV29-1 to TRBJ2-3; D is tentatively TRBD1 or TRBD2 (6 bases each). CDR3 size: 13 residues. The germline V gene has CDR1 SQVTM and CDR2 ANQGSEA. Trimming shortened V by 4 bases and J by 2 bases, and 10 bases separated the two germline ends. CDR3 DNA: TGCAGCGTTGTCGGGGGCGACACAGATACGCAGTATTTT. Translating gives CSVVGGDTDTQYF.

J is TRBJ1-5 and V is TRBV7-8, with a tentative D call TRBD1 (6 bases). Germline V gives CDR1 SGHVS, CDR2 FQNEAQ. V lost 3 bases, J lost 1 base, and 22 bases lay in between. This CDR3 has 19 amino acids. Here the CDR3 reads CASSFSNLGGRESNQPQHF. CDR3 bases: TGTGCCAGCAGCTTCTCCAATCTTGGGGGGCGGGAGAGCAATCAGCCCCAGCATTTT.

This clonotype was detected a few times. The rearrangement joins TRBV11-3 to TRBJ2-1, with 8 bases identical to TRBD2. J gave up 5 bases and V 2 bases, and 14 bases lay outside the gene matches. The CDR3 has 18 residues. CDR1 is SGHNT, CDR2 YENEEA, per germline. The CDR3 bases are TGTGCCAGCAGCTTAATGCCGCCCAGGACTAGCAGCAACAATGAGCAGTTCTTC. Its protein product is CASSLMPPRTSSNNEQFF.

This clonotype was seen ten or more times. The chain recombines TRBV30 with TRBJ2-2; a possible D gene is TRBD2 (5 bases). Germline loops: CDR1 GTSNPN, CDR2 SVGIG (reference sequence). The ends were cut back, 1 base at V and 6 bases at J, with 6 bases in the middle. The CDR3 spans 12 residues. CDR3 residues: CAWSEGAGELFF. DNA of the CDR3: TGTGCCTGGAGTGAGGGAGCCGGGGAGCTGTTTTTT.

There are a few counts of this clonotype. V gene TRBV12-3 or TRBV12-4 combines with J gene TRBJ2-7; TRBD2 matches 10 bases. The CDR3 totals 22 residues. The V and J ends lost 5 bases and 4 bases, in that order; junction bases with no gene match: 29. CDR3 coding DNA: TGTGCCAGCAGTGCATACCCTCCCGCGGCTAGCGGGAGAGCAGGGGTTTATTACGAGCAGTACTTC. Residues: CASSAYPPAASGRAGVYYEQYF.

The J gene is TRBJ2-1, the V gene TRBV29-1, with a tentative D call TRBD1 (6 bases). Trimming took off 3 bases at V and 4 bases at J, with 10 bases between the two ends. This CDR3 spans 13 amino acids. Germline values: CDR1 SQVTM, CDR2 ANQGSEA. The CDR3 loop reads CSVDGTRYNEQFF. The CDR3, as DNA: TGCAGCGTTGACGGGACAAGATACAATGAGCAGTTCTTC.

The V gene is TRBV18, the J gene TRBJ1-5; 8 nucleotides align to TRBD1. The germline V gene encodes CDR1 KGHSH and CDR2 LQKENI. The CDR3 contains 15 residues. Germline trimming cut 1 base from V and 5 bases from J; bases unmatched to any gene: 4. The CDR3 DNA reads as TGTGCCAGCTCACCACGGGACAGGCGGGATCAGCCCCAGCATTTT. This gives the protein CASSPRDRRDQPQHF.

This clonotype was detected many times. The genes are TRBV28 and TRBJ1-4, with D maybe TRBD1 (5 bases). The CDR3 totals 14 residues. Germline-derived CDR1 and CDR2 are MDHEN and SYDVKM. Trimming cost V 5 bases and J 0 bases, with 7 bases left between them. The CDR3: CASSGHATNEKLFF. In DNA, the CDR3 is TGTGCCAGCAGTGGACACGCAACTAATGAAAAACTGTTTTTT.

J is TRBJ2-3 and V is TRBV11-2; the D call may be TRBD1 or TRBD2 (5 bases each). Germline CDR1 reads SGHAT; CDR2 reads FQNNGV. The germline V and J ends were trimmed by 5 bases and 5 bases, with 17 bases remaining between them. The CDR3 runs to 15 residues. CDR3 protein: CASSPLGELRDTQYF. The CDR3 DNA is TGTGCCAGCAGCCCCTTGGGGGAGCTCAGAGATACGCAGTATTTT. Variable domain in full (rest from reference TRBV11-2 and TRBJ2-3): EAGVAQSPRYKIIEKRQSVAFWCNPISGHATLYWYQQILGQGPKLLIQFQNNGVVDDSQLPKDRFSAERLKGVDSTLKIQPAKLEDSAVYLCASSPLGELRDTQYFGPGTRLTVL.

This clonotype was picked up a small number of times. The V call is TRBV6-1, the J call TRBJ1-3, with 10 bases fitting TRBD1. CDR3 length: 15 amino acids. CDR1 and CDR2 (germline): MNHNS, SASEGT. After removal of 5 bases from V and 6 bases from J, the junction contained 7 bases not matched to a gene. CDR3 residues: CASSTGTGEANTIYF. The CDR3 DNA sequence: TGTGCCAGCAGTACTGGGACAGGGGAGGCAAACACCATATATTTT.